The source of this T cell receptor (beta chain) is a study of shared clonotypes between healthy human individuals (dated by TCRdb to the early 2020s). The study in broad terms: A couple of women and a few men aged 18 to 49 years were included in the cohort. Per donor, three plates each were used for CD4 naive and CD4 memory, two for CD8 naive, and one for CD8 memory. The study deeply sequenced blood TCR repertoires of 5 or 6 healthy adults to estimate repertoire size and the extent of clonotype sharing between individuals. To increase sequencing depth and limit assay-specific biases, different laboratories used diverse techniques to prepare libraries and sequence TCR repertoires. Between about 0.85 and 8.9 billion PBMCs per donor were obtained by leukapheresis.

Using the deep immunoSEQ assay, multiplex PCR amplified TCR CDR3 regions from genomic DNA. For each cell subset, the extracted genomic DNA was distributed evenly across all wells of several immunoSEQ 96-well plates, and each plate served as one replicate. For sorted subsets, approximately 210 ng genomic DNA, equal to 30,000 to 35,000 T cell genomes, was loaded into each replicate PCR. Purified libraries were quantified with a Qubit 3.0 fluorometer, sized on a Bioanalyzer 2100, and re-quantified with the KAPA Library Quantification kit. Every immunoSEQ 96-well plate was sequenced on a separate single-read 150-cycle Illumina NextSeq 550 flow cell. Concerning the study's data processing: Because the immunoSEQ output included only junctional sequences and no quality scores, the filtering could not be the same as the filtering used for full-length reads. Sequences were annotated with PyIR, a Python wrapper for IgBLAST v1.9, and V/J genes and CDR3 were assigned using IMGT germline references. Any read was removed if the V/J assignment was weak (E-value above 1e-6), the CDR3 was missing, or the read contained stop codons, out-of-frame junctions, or ambiguous translated residues. V3J clonotypes were defined by identical inferred V gene, J gene, and CDR3 amino acid sequence. The percentage overlap between two repertoires was calculated by dividing the number of shared unique clonotypes by the size of the smaller repertoire. Richness of each repertoire was evaluated using RTK rarefaction, the Chao1 estimator, and Recon v2.1 estimates of unobserved clonotypes. Generation probabilities were computed with OLGA for all TCRbeta clonotypes obtained by the gDNA method from several donors. TCRdb took this table from immuneACCESS and kept in-frame rearrangements with V and J called. Such tables lack part of the clones; where checked against another copy, unresolved V genes explain under half of the gap, and the rest is unexplained. The D gene and trimming were derived from the DNA, and the V and J assignments and clone size from that table. Here the sample has 1.4 million to 1.5 million clones; roughly 96% occur a single time. The top ten clonotypes cover 1.2% of the sample.

Concerning this clone itself: Its specific antigen is unknown. Base qualities are not recorded, but no much larger clone differs from it by a single base.

The donors were healthy, HIV-negative adults who had no recently reported acute infections or vaccinations. Every donor was a Caucasian adult living in Nashville, Tennessee, USA. CD4+ T cells were enriched through magnetic negative selection, after which naive cells were positively selected on CD45RA and the remaining negative fraction served as the memory subset. Blood was obtained by leukapheresis, after which PBMCs were separated by Ficoll-Histopaque density gradient centrifugation and cryopreserved in liquid nitrogen vapor phase. Purity and quantity of every magnetically sorted T cell population were checked by analytical flow cytometry. Each sorted fraction had its genomic DNA isolated and then quantified by UV absorbance on a Nanodrop 2000c. General findings and caveats noted by the study authors: Sampling was limited to blood, and TCR repertoires in tissue likely differ from TCR repertoires in blood. Across a few donors, roughly 5.4% of naive CD4, approximately 4% of naive CD8, roughly 2.3% of memory CD4, and approximately 0.4% of memory CD8 clonotypes were shared. Because the study included a small number of donors, the genetic and exposure-history diversity represented was limited. Naive subsets generally had larger estimated clonotype richness than memory subsets. Even with the large sequencing depth, rarefaction of the sorted-subset datasets indicated that sequencing was incomplete. Based on pairwise subsampling, the degree of clonotype sharing among donors was expected to be affected by sequencing depth. Compared with non-shared clonotypes, clonotypes shared by all four sorted-subset donors had higher generation probabilities.

The CDR3 starts with the cysteine, ends with the phenylalanine, and has 16 residues. Just the 48-base CDR3 DNA is kept, in frame starting at base 1. From V the trimming removes 0 bases and from J it removes 7 bases, while the gene matches leave 11 bases of the junction unaccounted for. For CDR1 and CDR2, the germline V gene lists SGHDT and YYEEEE. Sequenced material: naive CD4+ T cells sorted from blood. This specimen's cell subset or site label, per the study, means: CD45RA+ positively selected. The chain links TRBV5-6 with TRBJ2-7; 9 of the junction bases match TRBD1. The receptor was derived from a young man in good health. The bases read TGTGCCAGCAGCTTGGCCTACAGGGGGCGAGTAGGGGAGCAGTACTTC. This sequence encodes CASSLAYRGRVGEQYF.